The sequence of this T cell receptor (beta chain) was determined in a study of CD8+ T cells in alopecia areata. Germline V CDR1 and CDR2: MNHNY, SVGAGI (reference sequence). Trimming left V 0 bases short and J 6 bases short, with 8 bases between. The CDR3 extends over 13 amino acids. Noted treatment: oral pan-JAK inhibitor, 5-10 mg twice daily. On this clone itself: Its specificity is not known.

Sequencing relied on a cDNA template that was reverse transcribed from extracted RNA. Some clones are missing from TCRdb's copy, which holds only in-frame ones; the method was immunoSEQ multiplex PCR. The top ten clones hold about 0.93% of a sample with roughly 280,000 clones, about three fifths of them seen once. The study, taken as a whole, reports: Administration of tofacitinib significantly diminished scalp clonality and expanded CD8+ clones within the top 100. In patients, TCRs were shared less clearly than in mice, and HLA may possibly be involved.

This material consisted of CD4+ T cells sorted from blood, taken around week 52, from a patient treated with tofacitinib. This TCR derives from a human donor with alopecia areata. The chain carries TRBV6-6 and TRBJ1-2; D is undetermined. CDR3 amino acids: CASSYSTSHGYTF. Here the CDR3 DNA reads TGTGCCAGCAGTTACTCGACTAGCCATGGCTACACCTTC.